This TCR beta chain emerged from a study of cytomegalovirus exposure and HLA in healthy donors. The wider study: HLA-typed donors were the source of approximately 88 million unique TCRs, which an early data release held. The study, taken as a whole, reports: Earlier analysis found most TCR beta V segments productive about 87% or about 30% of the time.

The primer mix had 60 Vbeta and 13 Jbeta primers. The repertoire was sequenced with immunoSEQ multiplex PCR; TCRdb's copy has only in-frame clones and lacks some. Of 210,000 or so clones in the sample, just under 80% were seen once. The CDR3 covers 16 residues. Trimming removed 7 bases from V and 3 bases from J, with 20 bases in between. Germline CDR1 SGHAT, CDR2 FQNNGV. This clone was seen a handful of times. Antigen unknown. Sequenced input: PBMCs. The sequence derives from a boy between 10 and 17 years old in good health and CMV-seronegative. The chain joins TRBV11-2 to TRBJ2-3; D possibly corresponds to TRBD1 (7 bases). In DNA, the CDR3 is TGTGCCAGCACCATCCCAGGGGGGCCGGGGACAGATACGCAGTATTTT. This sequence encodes CASTIPGGPGTDTQYF.